This is a list of T cell receptor beta chains from one sample in a study of PD-L1 blockade in urothelial cancer. The data were produced by immunoSEQ multiplex PCR, yet TCRdb's version contains in-frame clones alone and is incomplete. Of about 130,000 clones in the sample, approximately 85% were seen once. The sample in question was PBMCs, obtained around atezolizumab (anti-PD-L1) treatment. The receptors stem from a man aged 50 to 60 with urothelial cancer. CDR3s include the opening cysteine and the closing phenylalanine or tryptophan. Each record gives: CDR3 protein, V gene, J gene, D gene. The D gene is left open where the match is weak.

CATSGGTGANVLTF	TRBV15	TRBJ2-6	-
CASSLAAIGGRASIEQFF	TRBV7-9	TRBJ2-1	TRBD2
CASSSARGDTEAFF	TRBV27	TRBJ1-1	-
CAVQTGLAYEQYF	TRBV28	TRBJ2-7	TRBD2
CAISESGGRGTDTQYF	TRBV10-3	TRBJ2-3	TRBD2
CASSLTSGHFNEQFF	TRBV5-1	TRBJ2-1	TRBD2
CASSRGGTGNTIYF	TRBV19	TRBJ1-3	TRBD1
CASSNPGQGREQYF	TRBV27	TRBJ2-7	TRBD1
CASSLSASGRETQYF	TRBV7-2	TRBJ2-5	TRBD2
CASTTSGIHEQYF	TRBV28	TRBJ2-7	TRBD2
CAIQGRAYEQYF	TRBV10-3	TRBJ2-7	TRBD2
CASSSQNQETQYF	TRBV18	TRBJ2-5	-
CASSSPGQGRSPLHF	TRBV28	TRBJ1-6	TRBD1
CASSLGEQGYEQYF	TRBV5-1	TRBJ2-7	-
CASSFTGTNTIYF	TRBV28	TRBJ1-3	-
CASSVVSGETQYF	TRBV9	TRBJ2-5	-
CASSGIGQGPADYGYTF	TRBV27	TRBJ1-2	TRBD1
CASSFDRVGNTIYF	TRBV28	TRBJ1-3	TRBD1
CASSTRGNQPQHF	TRBV6-1	TRBJ1-5	-
CASSLQGQVVSEQYF	TRBV27	TRBJ2-7	TRBD1
CASSGGPATNEKLFF	TRBV28	TRBJ1-4	-
CASRLNTGVGETQYF	TRBV7-9	TRBJ2-5	TRBD1
CASSRWAGGGEQETQYF	TRBV4-1	TRBJ2-5	TRBD2
CASSLGAGVDEQFF	TRBV7-3	TRBJ2-1	TRBD2
CASTKDSNYGYTF	TRBV6-5	TRBJ1-2	-
CASSGTPGAGGTEAFF	TRBV28	TRBJ1-1	-
CASSPHPLQGLGETQYF	TRBV28	TRBJ2-5	TRBD1
CASSFSGSRADTQYF	TRBV5-1	TRBJ2-3	-
CASSIGGLNEQFF	TRBV19	TRBJ2-1	-
CASSPTTSGRGDTQYF	TRBV27	TRBJ2-3	TRBD2
CASSLWGGGTEAFF	TRBV11-1	TRBJ1-1	-
CASSQGQGGLAGGEQYF	TRBV5-1	TRBJ2-7	TRBD2
CASRARGGAGNTEAFF	TRBV28	TRBJ1-1	TRBD1
CASRLLQGTSGNTIYF	TRBV30	TRBJ1-3	-
CASSQDTGRAFF	TRBV4-2	TRBJ1-1	-
CASSLRDIGPGQETQYF	TRBV28	TRBJ2-5	-
CASGQRGANEQYF	TRBV19	TRBJ2-7	TRBD2
CASSTRQGHEQFF	TRBV5-4	TRBJ2-1	TRBD1
CASSLEAGSSTDTQYF	TRBV5-1	TRBJ2-3	-
CASSNGRQETQYF	TRBV18	TRBJ2-5	-
CASSLWTARRNTEAFF	TRBV11-2	TRBJ1-1	-
CASSPRLAGKDTQYF	TRBV5-4	TRBJ2-3	TRBD2
CASSGAGGLRGGEKLFF	TRBV6-1	TRBJ1-4	TRBD1
CASGSGRNQETQYF	TRBV10-2	TRBJ2-5	TRBD2
CASSQEQGIEQYF	TRBV4-1	TRBJ2-7	-
CASSQSGTVLNQPQHF	TRBV4-1	TRBJ1-5	TRBD1